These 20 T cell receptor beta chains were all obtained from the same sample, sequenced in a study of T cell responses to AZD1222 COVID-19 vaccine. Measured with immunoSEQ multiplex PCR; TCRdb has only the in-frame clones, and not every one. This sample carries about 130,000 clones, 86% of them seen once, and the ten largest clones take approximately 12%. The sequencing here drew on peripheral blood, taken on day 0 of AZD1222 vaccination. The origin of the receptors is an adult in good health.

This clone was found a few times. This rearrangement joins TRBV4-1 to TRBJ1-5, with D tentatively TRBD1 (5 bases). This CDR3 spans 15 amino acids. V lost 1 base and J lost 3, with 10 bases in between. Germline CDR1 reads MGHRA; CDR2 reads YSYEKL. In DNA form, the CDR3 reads TGCGCCAGCAGCCAAGTCGGCAGGGACAATCAGCCCCAGCATTTT. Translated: CASSQVGRDNQPQHF.

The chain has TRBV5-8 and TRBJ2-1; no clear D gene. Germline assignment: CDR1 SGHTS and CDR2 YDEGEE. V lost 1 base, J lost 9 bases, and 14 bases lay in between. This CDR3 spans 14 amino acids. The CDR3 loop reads CASSLMVIASEQFF. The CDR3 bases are TGTGCCAGCAGCTTGATGGTGATAGCTAGTGAGCAGTTCTTC.

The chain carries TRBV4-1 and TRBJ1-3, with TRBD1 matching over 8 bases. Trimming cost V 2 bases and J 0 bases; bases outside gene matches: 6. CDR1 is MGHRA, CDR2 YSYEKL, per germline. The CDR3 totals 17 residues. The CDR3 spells CASSQTGTGVSGNTIYF. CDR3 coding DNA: TGCGCCAGCAGCCAAACCGGGACAGGAGTCTCTGGAAACACCATATATTTT.

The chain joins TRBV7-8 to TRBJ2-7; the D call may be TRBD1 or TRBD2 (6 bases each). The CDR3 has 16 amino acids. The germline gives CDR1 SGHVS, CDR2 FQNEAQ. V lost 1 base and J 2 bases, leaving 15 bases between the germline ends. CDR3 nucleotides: TGTGCCAGCAGCTTAGAAGGGGGACTCGCAGCCTACGAGCAGTACTTC. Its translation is CASSLEGGLAAYEQYF.

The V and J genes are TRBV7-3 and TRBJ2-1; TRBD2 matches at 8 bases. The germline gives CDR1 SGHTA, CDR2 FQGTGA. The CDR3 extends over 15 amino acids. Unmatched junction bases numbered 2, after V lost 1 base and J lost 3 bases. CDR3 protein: CASSLSGTSYNEQFF. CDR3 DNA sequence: TGTGCCAGCAGCTTAAGTGGGACTAGCTACAATGAGCAGTTCTTC.

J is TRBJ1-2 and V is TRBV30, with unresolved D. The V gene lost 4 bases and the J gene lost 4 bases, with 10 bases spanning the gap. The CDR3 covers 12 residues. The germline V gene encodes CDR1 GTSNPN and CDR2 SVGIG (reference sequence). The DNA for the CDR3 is TGTGCCTGGATGGGGTCGTTCTATGGCTACACCTTC. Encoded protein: CAWMGSFYGYTF.

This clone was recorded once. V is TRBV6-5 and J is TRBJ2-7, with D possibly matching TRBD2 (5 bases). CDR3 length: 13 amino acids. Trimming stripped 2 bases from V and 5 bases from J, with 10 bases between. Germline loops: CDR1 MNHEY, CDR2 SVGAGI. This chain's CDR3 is CASSYRDGHEQYF. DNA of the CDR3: TGTGCCAGCAGTTACCGGGATGGGCACGAGCAGTACTTC.

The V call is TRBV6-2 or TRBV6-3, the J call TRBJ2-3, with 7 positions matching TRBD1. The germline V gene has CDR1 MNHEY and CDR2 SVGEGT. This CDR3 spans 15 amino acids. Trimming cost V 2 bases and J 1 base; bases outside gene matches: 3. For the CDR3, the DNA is TGTGCCAGCAGTTACAGGGGGCGCGGCACAGATACGCAGTATTTT. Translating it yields CASSYRGRGTDTQYF.

The CDR3 spells CASSLWDSDQPQHF. The CDR3 bases are TGTGCCAGCAGCTTGTGGGACAGCGATCAGCCCCAGCATTTT. The J gene is TRBJ1-5, the V gene TRBV5-8, with 7 bases that match TRBD1. Germline V gene lookup returns CDR1 SGHTS and CDR2 YDEGEE. With 1 base clipped from V and 5 bases from J, the junction kept 3 bases outside the gene matches. The CDR3 extends over 14 amino acids.

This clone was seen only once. This CDR3 reads CASSIQPFNTEAFF. The CDR3 coding sequence is TGTGCCAGTAGTATACAACCTTTTAACACTGAAGCTTTCTTT. The genes are TRBV19 and TRBJ1-1; D call uncertain. Per germline, CDR1 LNHDA and CDR2 SQIVND (reference sequence). V was pared by 2 bases and J by 2 bases, with 9 bases between. The CDR3 has 14 amino acids.

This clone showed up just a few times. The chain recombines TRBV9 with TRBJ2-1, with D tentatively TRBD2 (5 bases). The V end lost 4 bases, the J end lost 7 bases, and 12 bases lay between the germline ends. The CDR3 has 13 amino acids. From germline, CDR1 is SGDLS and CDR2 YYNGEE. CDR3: CASSPGYPNEQFF. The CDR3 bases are TGTGCCAGCAGCCCGGGGTACCCGAATGAGCAGTTCTTC.

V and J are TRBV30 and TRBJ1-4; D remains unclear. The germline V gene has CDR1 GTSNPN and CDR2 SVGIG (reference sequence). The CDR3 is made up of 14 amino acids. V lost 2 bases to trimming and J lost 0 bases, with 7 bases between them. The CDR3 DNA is TGTGCCTGGAGTCTAAGGGCAACTAATGAAAAACTGTTTTTT. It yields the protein CAWSLRATNEKLFF.

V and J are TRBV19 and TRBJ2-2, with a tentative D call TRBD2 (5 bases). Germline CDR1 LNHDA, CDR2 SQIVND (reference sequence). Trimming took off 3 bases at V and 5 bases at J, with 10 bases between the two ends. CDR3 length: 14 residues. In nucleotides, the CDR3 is TGTGCCAGTAGTATTGCGTCGGGAACCGGGGAGCTGTTTTTT. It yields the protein CASSIASGTGELFF.

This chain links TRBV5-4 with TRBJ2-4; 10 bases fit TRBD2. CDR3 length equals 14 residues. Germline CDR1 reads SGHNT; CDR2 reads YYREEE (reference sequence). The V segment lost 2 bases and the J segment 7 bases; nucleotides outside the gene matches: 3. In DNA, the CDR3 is TGTGCCAGCAGCTTTACTAGCGGGAATAACATTCAGTACTTC. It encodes CASSFTSGNNIQYF.

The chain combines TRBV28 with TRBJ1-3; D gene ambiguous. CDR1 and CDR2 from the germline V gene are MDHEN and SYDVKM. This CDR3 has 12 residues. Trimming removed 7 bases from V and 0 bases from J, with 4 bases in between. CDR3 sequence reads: CASTGSGNTIYF. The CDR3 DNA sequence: TGTGCCAGCACCGGCTCTGGAAACACCATATATTTT.

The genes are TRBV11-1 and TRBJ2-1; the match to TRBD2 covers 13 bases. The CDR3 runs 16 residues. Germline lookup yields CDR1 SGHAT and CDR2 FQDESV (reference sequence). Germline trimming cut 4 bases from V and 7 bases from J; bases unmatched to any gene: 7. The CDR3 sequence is CASSSGTSGIGNEQFF. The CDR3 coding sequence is TGTGCCAGCAGCTCCGGGACTAGCGGGATCGGTAATGAGCAGTTCTTC.

CDR3 DNA: TGTGCCAGCAGCTTAGGCCGCTCTGGAAACACCATATATTTT. Protein product: CASSLGRSGNTIYF. This sequence joins TRBV7-2 and TRBJ1-3; no clear D gene. Trimming took off 1 base at V and 0 bases at J, with 4 bases between the two ends. Germline V lookup: CDR1 SGHTA, CDR2 FQGNSA. This CDR3 contains 14 residues.

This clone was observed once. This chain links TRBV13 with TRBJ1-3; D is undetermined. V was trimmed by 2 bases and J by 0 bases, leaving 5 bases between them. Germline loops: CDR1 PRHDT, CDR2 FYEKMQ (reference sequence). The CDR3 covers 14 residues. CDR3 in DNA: TGTGCCAGCAGCTTATCAGGCTCTGGAAACACCATATATTTT. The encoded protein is CASSLSGSGNTIYF.

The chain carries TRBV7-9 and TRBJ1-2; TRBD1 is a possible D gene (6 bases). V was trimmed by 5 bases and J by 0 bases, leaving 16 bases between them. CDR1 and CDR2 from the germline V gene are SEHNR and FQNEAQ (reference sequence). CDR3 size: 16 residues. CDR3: CASSPTGRTSNYGYTF. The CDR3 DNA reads TGTGCCAGCAGCCCGACAGGAAGAACTTCTAACTATGGCTACACCTTC. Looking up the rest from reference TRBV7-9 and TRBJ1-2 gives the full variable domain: DTGVSQNPRHKITKRGQNVTFRCDPISEHNRLYWYRQTLGQGPEFLTYFQNEAQLEKSRLLSDRFSAERPKGSFSTLEIQRTEQGDSAMYLCASSPTGRTSNYGYTFGSGTRLTVV.

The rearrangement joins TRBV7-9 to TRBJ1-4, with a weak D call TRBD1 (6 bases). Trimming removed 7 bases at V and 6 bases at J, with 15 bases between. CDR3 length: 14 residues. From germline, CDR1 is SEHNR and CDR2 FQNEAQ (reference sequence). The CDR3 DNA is TGTGCCAGCACCAGGGACACCAAATATGAAAAACTGTTTTTT. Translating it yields CASTRDTKYEKLFF.